This TCR beta chain was identified in a study of blood T cell repertoires in COVID-19. For the study at large: Samples of COVID-19 (acute and convalescent) were obtained from the United States, Italy and Spain.

Original handling: It was from reference gene primer amplification that nucleated cell counts were estimated. The assay was immunoSEQ multiplex PCR, and TCRdb's table has in-frame clones only and misses some. The DNA gave D and trimming, while V, J and clone size come from that table. The sample consists of 80,000 or so clones, 60% to 75% of them appearing once. Germline V gives CDR1 LNHNV, CDR2 YYDKDF (reference sequence). This CDR3 region has 16 residues. V lost 2 bases, J lost 2 bases, and 6 bases stayed unmatched. This receptor was obtained from a man aged 50-59 years with active or convalescent COVID-19. Sequencing used peripheral blood. The chain couples TRBV15 to TRBJ1-2; the match to TRBD1 covers 9 bases. The CDR3 spells CATSRSGQGENYGYTF. Written as DNA, the CDR3 is TGTGCCACCAGCAGATCGGGACAGGGAGAGAACTATGGCTACACCTTC.